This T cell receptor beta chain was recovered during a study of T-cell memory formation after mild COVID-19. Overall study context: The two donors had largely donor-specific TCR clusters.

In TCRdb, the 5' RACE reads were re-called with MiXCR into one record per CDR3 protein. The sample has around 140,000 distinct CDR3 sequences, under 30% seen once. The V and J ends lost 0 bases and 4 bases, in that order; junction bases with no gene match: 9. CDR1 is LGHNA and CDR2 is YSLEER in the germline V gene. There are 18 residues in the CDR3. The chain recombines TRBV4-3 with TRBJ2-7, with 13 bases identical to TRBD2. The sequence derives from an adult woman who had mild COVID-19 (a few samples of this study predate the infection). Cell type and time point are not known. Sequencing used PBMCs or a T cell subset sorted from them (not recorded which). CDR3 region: CASSQDALAGGLGYEQYF. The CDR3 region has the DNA TGCGCCAGCAGCCAAGATGCACTAGCGGGGGGGCTCGGATACGAGCAGTACTTC.